This paragraph reports one TCR beta chain. This CDR3 has 15 amino acids. The V end lost 4 bases, the J end lost 3 bases, and 12 bases lay between the germline ends. Germline V gene sequence: CDR1 MNHNS, CDR2 SASEGT. This sample is drawn from a study of blood T cell repertoires in COVID-19. Study-wide background: Researchers got acute and convalescent COVID-19 samples from the United States, Italy and Spain. T cells, B-cell-depleted T cells, or PBMCs supplied cDNA or gDNA.

Source study methods: It was from reference gene primer amplification that nucleated cell counts were estimated. Sequencing used immunoSEQ multiplex PCR; TCRdb keeps in-frame clones, though not all of them. V, J and clone size are those of that table, while D and trimming were read from the DNA. This table holds about 44,000 clones, roughly 88% found once. The V gene is TRBV6-1, the J gene TRBJ1-4; a possible D gene is TRBD1 (6 bases). The material sequenced was peripheral blood. This sequence originates from a woman aged 40 to 50 with acute or convalescent COVID-19. Here the CDR3 reads CASSGRGGPNEKLFF. CDR3 DNA: TGTGCCAGCAGTGGTCGGGGGGGCCCTAATGAAAAACTGTTTTTT.